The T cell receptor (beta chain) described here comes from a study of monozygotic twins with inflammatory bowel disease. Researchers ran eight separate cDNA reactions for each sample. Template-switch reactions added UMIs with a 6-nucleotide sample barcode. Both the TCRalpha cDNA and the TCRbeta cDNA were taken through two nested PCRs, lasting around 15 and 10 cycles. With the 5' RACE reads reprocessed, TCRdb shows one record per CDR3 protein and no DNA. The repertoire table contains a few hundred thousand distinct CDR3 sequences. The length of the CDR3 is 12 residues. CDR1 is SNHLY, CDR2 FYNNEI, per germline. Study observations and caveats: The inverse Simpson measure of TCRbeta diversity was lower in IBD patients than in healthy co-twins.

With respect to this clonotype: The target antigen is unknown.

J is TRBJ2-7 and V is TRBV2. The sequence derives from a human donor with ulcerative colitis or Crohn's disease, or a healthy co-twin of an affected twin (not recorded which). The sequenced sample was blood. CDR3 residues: CASRSETYEQYF.